These 12 T cell receptor beta chains share one sample of origin, sequenced in a study of cytomegalovirus exposure and HLA in healthy donors. Method: immunoSEQ multiplex PCR; TCRdb's copy keeps in-frame clones and lacks some. The sample consists of under 150,000 clones, around 87% of them appearing once. Sequencing was done on a sample of PBMCs. The source is a man between 18 and 35 years old in good health and CMV-seropositive.

This chain joins TRBV15 and TRBJ2-7; D gene uncertain. The CDR3 sequence is 14 residues long. Looked up from germline, CDR1 is LNHNV and CDR2 is YYDKDF (reference sequence). The V end lost 2 bases, the J end lost 0 bases, and 8 bases lay between the germline ends. For the CDR3, the DNA is TGTGCCACCAGCAGAACGACATTCTCCTACGAGCAGTACTTC. Protein: CATSRTTFSYEQYF.

In the case of this clone: This specimen includes other DNA sequences encoding the same CDR3. The chain has TRBV5-4 and TRBJ2-1; 10 bases are shared with TRBD2. There are 15 residues in the CDR3. Germline V CDR1 and CDR2: SGHNT, YYREEE (reference sequence). V gave up 2 bases and J gave up 4 bases; unmatched junction bases: 3. Here the CDR3 reads CASSFSGGAYNEQFF. DNA of the CDR3: TGTGCCAGCAGCTTCAGCGGGGGGGCTTACAATGAGCAGTTCTTC.

The chain links TRBV2 to TRBJ1-5; D not certain. The CDR3 runs 14 residues. Germline V gene lookup returns CDR1 SNHLY and CDR2 FYNNEI. The V end was cut by 5 bases, the J end by 5 bases, with 13 bases between. CDR3 sequence: CASSSDTGYQPQHF. CDR3 DNA sequence: TGTGCCAGCAGTTCTGACACTGGTTATCAGCCCCAGCATTTT. Based on the CDR3 plus reference TRBV2 and TRBJ1-5, the full variable domain is EPEVTQTPSHQVTQMGQEVILRCVPISNHLYFYWYRQILGQKVEFLVSFYNNEISEKSEIFDDQFSVERPDGSNFTLKIRSTKLEDSAMYFCASSSDTGYQPQHFGDGTRLSIL.

J is TRBJ2-5 and V is TRBV29-1; TRBD2 aligns across 9 bases. This CDR3 is built from 13 residues. Trimming took 6 bases from V and 5 from J; bases not matched to a gene: 7. Germline V CDR1 and CDR2: SQVTM, ANQGSEA. CDR3 DNA: TGCAGCGTCGGACTAGCGACCCGGGAGACCCAGTACTTC. Encoded protein: CSVGLATRETQYF.

V is TRBV6-5 and J is TRBJ2-1, with 10 bases fitting TRBD2. The CDR3 length is 15 residues. Losses at the gene ends were 6 bases for V and 7 bases for J; bases not matched to a gene: 9. CDR1 is MNHEY and CDR2 is SVGAGI in the germline V gene. The CDR3: CASRPSGGKGNEQFF. CDR3 sequence (DNA): TGTGCCAGCAGACCTAGCGGGGGTAAAGGGAATGAGCAGTTCTTC.

The chain couples TRBV6-1 to TRBJ1-2; TRBD1 might be the D (5 bases). The CDR3 totals 15 residues. Germline V CDR1 and CDR2: MNHNS, SASEGT. Deletions cut 3 bases from V and 4 bases from J, with 15 bases between. CDR3: CASSEGLFGSYGYTF. In DNA, the CDR3 is TGTGCCAGCAGTGAGGGACTTTTCGGATCCTATGGCTACACCTTC.

V usage is TRBV11-3 and J usage is TRBJ2-5; tentatively, D is TRBD1 (5 bases). CDR3 size: 14 residues. V was clipped by 5 bases and J by 4 bases, with 14 bases between them. Germline CDR1 SGHNT, CDR2 YENEEA. The CDR3 nucleotides are TGTGCCAGCAGCCGAGCTTCAGGGTCAGAGACCCAGTACTTC. Protein product: CASSRASGSETQYF.

The chain couples TRBV19 to TRBJ1-1; perhaps TRBD1 as D (5 bases). This CDR3 comprises 14 residues. Germline lookup yields CDR1 LNHDA and CDR2 SQIVND (reference sequence). V was trimmed by 4 bases and J by 5 bases, leaving 14 bases between them. The CDR3 DNA is TGTGCCAGTAGTACCACAGCAGGGATAACTGAAGCTTTCTTT. Protein sequence: CASSTTAGITEAFF. The complete variable domain, with remaining parts taken from reference TRBV19 and TRBJ1-1, reads DGGITQSPKYLFRKEGQNVTLSCEQNLNHDAMYWYRQDPGQGLRLIYYSQIVNDFQKGDIAEGYSVSREKKESFPLTVTSAQKNPTAFYLCASSTTAGITEAFFGQGTRLTVV.

The V gene is TRBV5-4, the J gene TRBJ2-1; TRBD2 aligns across 11 bases. V was clipped by 4 bases and J by 6 bases; unmatched bases: 6. CDR1 SGHNT and CDR2 YYREEE come from the germline V gene (reference sequence). This CDR3 has 15 amino acids. The CDR3 DNA reads TGTGCCAGCAGCCTAGGGGGACTAGCGGTCAATGAGCAGTTCTTC. It yields the protein CASSLGGLAVNEQFF.

This rearrangement joins TRBV14 to TRBJ2-3, with a tentative D call TRBD2 (7 bases). There are 17 residues in the CDR3. V was shortened by 3 bases and J by 1 base, with 17 bases between the two germline ends. Germline CDR1 reads SGHDN; CDR2 reads FVKESK. The CDR3 loop is CASSHPTGGPRTDTQYF. The CDR3 DNA is TGTGCCAGCAGCCACCCCACGGGGGGCCCCCGCACAGATACGCAGTATTTT.

The V call is TRBV23-1, the J call TRBJ1-5; D is uncertain. TRBV23-1 is labeled an ORF, and its function is uncertain. The CDR3 is 15 amino acids. Deletions cut 2 bases from V and 2 bases from J, with 10 bases between. Here the CDR3 reads CASSQRARGNQPQHF. CDR3 DNA sequence: TGCGCCAGCAGTCAAAGGGCGCGGGGCAATCAGCCCCAGCATTTT.

The chain couples TRBV5-4 to TRBJ2-3; maybe TRBD2 (6 bases). From germline, CDR1 is SGHNT and CDR2 YYREEE (reference sequence). V was shortened by 1 base and J by 0 bases, with 12 bases between the two germline ends. This CDR3 has 16 amino acids. The CDR3 nucleotides read TGTGCCAGCAGCTTGTTGATGGCGGGAAGCACAGATACGCAGTATTTT. As protein: CASSLLMAGSTDTQYF.